This TCR beta chain comes out of a study of cytomegalovirus exposure and HLA in healthy donors. Study overall: Unique TCRs numbering around 85 million, obtained from HLA-typed donors, made up an early data release.

Germline CDR1 is SGHRS and CDR2 is YFSETQ. The V end was cut by 0 bases, the J end by 6 bases, with 22 bases between. The CDR3 totals 17 residues. Donors counted as nominally healthy when sampled, yet unrecorded immune exposures were likely. In the case of this clone: As yet, its antigen is unknown.

Study observations and caveats: Other equally common chains were less clonally expanded than HLA-associated TCR beta chains, a later analysis showed. 150 or so TCR beta chains were listed as cytomegalovirus-associated.

The PCR made use of 60 Vbeta and 13 Jbeta primers. This table comes from immunoSEQ multiplex PCR, and its TCRdb copy is limited to in-frame clones, with some not included. The table has 90,000 to 100,000 clones, about two thirds seen once. This sequence was found in a man over 45 in good health and CMV-seronegative. The chain is built from TRBV5-1 and TRBJ2-7; D may be TRBD2 (6 bases). Sequencing used PBMCs. Written as DNA, the CDR3 is TGCGCCAGCAGCTTGGCTCCTTCCGGGACTTCCCTGGGCGAGCAGTACTTC. Amino acid sequence: CASSLAPSGTSLGEQYF.